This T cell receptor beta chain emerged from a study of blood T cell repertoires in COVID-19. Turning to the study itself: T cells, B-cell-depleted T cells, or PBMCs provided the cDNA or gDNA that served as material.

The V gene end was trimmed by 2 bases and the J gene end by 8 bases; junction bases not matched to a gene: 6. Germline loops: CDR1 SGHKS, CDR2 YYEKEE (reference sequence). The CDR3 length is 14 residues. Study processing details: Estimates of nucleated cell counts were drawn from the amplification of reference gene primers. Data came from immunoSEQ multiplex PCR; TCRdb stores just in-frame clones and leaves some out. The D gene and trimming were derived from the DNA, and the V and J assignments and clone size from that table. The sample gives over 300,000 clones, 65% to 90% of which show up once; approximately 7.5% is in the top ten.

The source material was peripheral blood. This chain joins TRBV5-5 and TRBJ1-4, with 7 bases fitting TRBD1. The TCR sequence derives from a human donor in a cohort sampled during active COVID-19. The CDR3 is CASSLGQAREKLFF. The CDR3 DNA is TGTGCCAGCAGCTTAGGACAGGCGCGGGAAAAACTGTTTTTT.